This TCR beta chain was observed in a study of early T cells in non-severe SARS-CoV-2 infection. This clonotype was seen only a few times. This CDR3 comprises 17 residues. Trimming pared 6 bases from V and 2 bases from J, leaving 17 bases between. Unique molecular identifiers were added to individual cDNA molecules. TCRdb passed the 5' RACE reads through MiXCR, listing each CDR3 protein once. Here the sample spans over 90,000 distinct CDR3 sequences, around 12% being singletons. This material consisted of whole blood, taken at baseline. The V gene is TRBV12-3 or TRBV12-4, the J gene TRBJ2-6; D unclear. The clonotype comes from an adult who was a healthcare worker with PCR-confirmed SARS-CoV-2 infection or an uninfected control (not recorded which). The CDR3 loop is CASSTSDGAPGANVLTF. CDR3 nucleotide sequence: TGTGCCAGCAGCACCTCGGACGGTGCTCCTGGGGCCAACGTCCTGACTTTC.